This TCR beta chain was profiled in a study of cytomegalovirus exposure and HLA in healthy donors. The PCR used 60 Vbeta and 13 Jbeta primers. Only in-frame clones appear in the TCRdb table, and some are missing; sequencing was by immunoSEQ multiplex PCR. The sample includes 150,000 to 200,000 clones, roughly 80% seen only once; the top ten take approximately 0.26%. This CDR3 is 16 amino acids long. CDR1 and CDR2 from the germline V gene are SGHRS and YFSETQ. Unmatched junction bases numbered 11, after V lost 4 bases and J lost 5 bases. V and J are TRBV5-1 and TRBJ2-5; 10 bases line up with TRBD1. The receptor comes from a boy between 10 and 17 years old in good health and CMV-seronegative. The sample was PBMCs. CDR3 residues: CASSADRDRGRETQYF. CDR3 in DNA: TGCGCCAGCAGCGCAGACCGGGACAGGGGCCGGGAGACCCAGTACTTC.